This T cell receptor (beta chain) was documented in a study of CD8+ T cells in alopecia areata. At the level of the study: It was oral tofacitinib, at 5 to 10 mg twice daily, that treated patients received.

This clone occurred a few times. Its antigen is as yet unknown. Points from the study as a whole: Scalp clonality and expanded CD8+ clones among the top 100 fell significantly with tofacitinib.

Treatment specified: oral pan-JAK inhibitor, 5-10 mg twice daily. As part of sample collection, lesional scalp punch biopsies and peripheral blood were taken from alopecia areata patients. Reverse transcription of extracted RNA yielded cDNA, which provided the sequencing template. Here immunoSEQ multiplex PCR was the method, and the copy in TCRdb shows in-frame clones only, minus some. The sample lists 150,000 to 200,000 clones, 60% occurring once. The sample consisted of CD4+ T cells sorted from blood, taken at week 24, from a patient treated with tofacitinib. The sequence derives from a human donor with alopecia areata.

The CDR3 DNA sequence: TGCAGCGTTGGTCTCGCTAGAACTAACAATGAGCAGTTCTTC. Translating it yields CSVGLARTNNEQFF. The V gene is TRBV29-1, the J gene TRBJ2-1, with D uncertain. Germline-derived CDR1 and CDR2 are SQVTM and ANQGSEA. This CDR3 region has 14 residues. Trimming left V 4 bases short and J 5 bases short, with 15 bases between.